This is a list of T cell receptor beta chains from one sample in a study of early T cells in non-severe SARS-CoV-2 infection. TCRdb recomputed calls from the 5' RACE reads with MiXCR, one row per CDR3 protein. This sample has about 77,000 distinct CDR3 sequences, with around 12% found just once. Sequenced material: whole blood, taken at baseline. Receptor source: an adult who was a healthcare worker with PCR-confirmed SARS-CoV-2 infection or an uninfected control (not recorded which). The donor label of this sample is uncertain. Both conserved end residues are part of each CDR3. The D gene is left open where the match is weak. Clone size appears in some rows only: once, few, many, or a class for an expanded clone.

CASSRGTEQYF	TGTGCCAGCAGCCGGGGGACAGAGCAGTACTTC	TRBV7-9	TRBJ2-7	many	11	.
CASSLRAGGPYEQYF	TGTGCCAGCAGCTTAAGGGCTGGCGGGCCCTACGAGCAGTACTTC	TRBV7-2	TRBJ2-7	many	15	.
CASSQAPPRLMNTEAFF	TGCGCCAGCAGCCAGGCGCCTCCTCGGCTCATGAACACTGAAGCTTTCTTT	TRBV4-1	TRBJ1-1	many	17	.
CASRPGNTEAFF	TGTGCCAGCAGACCAGGGAACACTGAAGCTTTCTTT	TRBV5-5	TRBJ1-1	few	12	.
CASSLASYNEQFF	TGTGCCAGCAGCTTAGCCTCCTACAATGAGCAGTTCTTC	TRBV7-3	TRBJ2-1	few	13	.
CASSLTGLAGARNEQFF	TGCGCCAGCAGCCTGACCGGACTAGCGGGAGCCAGAAATGAGCAGTTCTTC	TRBV5-1	TRBJ2-1	.	17	TRBD2
CASSVLDRVLPDTQYF	TGTGCCAGCAGCGTTTTGGACAGGGTTTTGCCCGATACGCAGTATTTT	TRBV5-5	TRBJ2-3	.	16	TRBD1
CASSPMPGQGKGLVGEQFF	TGTGCCAGCAGCCCCATGCCGGGACAGGGAAAGGGGTTGGTTGGTGAGCAGTTCTTC	TRBV11-2	TRBJ2-1	many	19	TRBD1
CASSPSGRGTHEQFF	TGTGCCAGCAGTCCCAGCGGGAGAGGCACACATGAGCAGTTCTTC	TRBV28	TRBJ2-1	.	15	TRBD2
CSADSGTGYGYTF	TGCAGTGCCGATTCAGGGACTGGCTATGGCTACACCTTC	TRBV20-1	TRBJ1-2	.	13	.
CASSRGHFYGYTF	TGTGCCAGCAGCAGGGGACATTTTTATGGCTACACCTTC	TRBV5-6	TRBJ1-2	.	13	.
CAIKTSTEETQYF	TGTGCCATCAAGACGAGCACGGAGGAGACCCAGTACTTC	TRBV10-3	TRBJ2-5	.	13	.
CSARDLASVYEQYF	TGCAGTGCTAGAGATCTCGCTAGCGTTTACGAGCAGTACTTC	TRBV20-1	TRBJ2-7	.	14	.
CASSSQVASGDTQYF	TGTGCCAGCAGCTCGCAAGTGGCTTCAGGAGATACGCAGTATTTT	TRBV7-8	TRBJ2-3	few	15	.
CATITGGIEAFF	TGTGCCACCATAACAGGGGGGATTGAAGCTTTCTTT	TRBV28	TRBJ1-1	.	12	TRBD1
CARQGLAGASNTGELFF	TGTGCCAGACAGGGGCTAGCGGGGGCCTCGAACACCGGGGAGCTGTTTTTT	TRBV27	TRBJ2-2	few	17	TRBD2
CASSEGTGYIQYF	TGTGCCAGCAGTGAAGGGACAGGGTACATTCAGTACTTC	TRBV2	TRBJ2-4	many	13	TRBD1
CASSSPGLAADTQYF	TGTGCCAGCAGCTCGCCGGGACTAGCTGCAGATACGCAGTATTTT	TRBV5-6	TRBJ2-3	few	15	TRBD2
CASRYDRDSPLHF	TGTGCCAGCAGGTACGACAGGGATTCACCCCTCCACTTT	TRBV7-9	TRBJ1-6	.	13	TRBD1
CASSFNLAGGRSSYNEQFF	TGTGCCAGCAGCTTTAACCTAGCGGGGGGGAGGAGCTCCTACAATGAGCAGTTCTTC	TRBV5-4	TRBJ2-1	many	19	TRBD2
CASSSPEGRGYGYTF	TGTGCCAGCAGCTCTCCGGAAGGGAGGGGCTATGGCTACACCTTC	TRBV7-2	TRBJ1-2	.	15	.
CSARFYTEAFF	TGCAGTGCTAGGTTCTACACTGAAGCTTTCTTT	TRBV20-1	TRBJ1-1	once	11	.
CASSQDTGELFF	TGTGCCAGCAGCCAAGACACCGGGGAGCTGTTTTTT	TRBV6-6	TRBJ2-2	many	12	.
CASSLLGTEKLFF	TGTGCCAGCAGCTTACTGGGTACTGAAAAACTGTTTTTT	TRBV7-9	TRBJ1-4	many	13	.
CASSSPGLAGADTQYF	TGTGCCAGCAGCTCACCGGGACTAGCGGGAGCAGATACGCAGTATTTT	TRBV11-1	TRBJ2-3	.	16	TRBD2
CASSPWEASTDTQYF	TGCGCCAGCAGCCCCTGGGAGGCCAGCACAGATACGCAGTATTTT	TRBV5-1	TRBJ2-3	.	15	.
CASSQDPHSGGEAFF	TGCGCCAGCAGCCAAGATCCACACAGCGGCGGAGAAGCTTTCTTT	TRBV4-3	TRBJ1-1	many	15	.
CSADRALQETQYF	TGCAGTGCAGACCGTGCCCTGCAAGAGACCCAGTACTTC	TRBV20-1	TRBJ2-5	.	13	.
CASSSSGQQYF	TGTGCCAGCAGTTCGTCGGGACAGCAGTACTTC	TRBV6-5	TRBJ2-7	.	11	.
CSAGGRGYEQYF	TGCAGTGCCGGAGGAAGGGGCTACGAGCAGTACTTC	TRBV20-1	TRBJ2-7	many	12	.
CASSSQTGLNTGELFF	TGTGCCAGCAGCTCCCAGACAGGGCTGAACACCGGGGAGCTGTTTTTT	TRBV7-6	TRBJ2-2	few	16	TRBD1
CASLRQNCSYNEQFF	TGTGCCAGCCTTAGACAGAATTGCTCCTACAATGAGCAGTTCTTC	TRBV3-2	TRBJ2-1	.	15	.
CASSSGYDEAFF	TGTGCCAGCAGCTCAGGGTACGATGAAGCTTTCTTT	TRBV7-9	TRBJ1-1	few	12	.
CSARSGRANEQYF	TGCAGTGCTAGGTCTGGGAGGGCCAACGAGCAGTACTTC	TRBV20-1	TRBJ2-7	many	13	TRBD2